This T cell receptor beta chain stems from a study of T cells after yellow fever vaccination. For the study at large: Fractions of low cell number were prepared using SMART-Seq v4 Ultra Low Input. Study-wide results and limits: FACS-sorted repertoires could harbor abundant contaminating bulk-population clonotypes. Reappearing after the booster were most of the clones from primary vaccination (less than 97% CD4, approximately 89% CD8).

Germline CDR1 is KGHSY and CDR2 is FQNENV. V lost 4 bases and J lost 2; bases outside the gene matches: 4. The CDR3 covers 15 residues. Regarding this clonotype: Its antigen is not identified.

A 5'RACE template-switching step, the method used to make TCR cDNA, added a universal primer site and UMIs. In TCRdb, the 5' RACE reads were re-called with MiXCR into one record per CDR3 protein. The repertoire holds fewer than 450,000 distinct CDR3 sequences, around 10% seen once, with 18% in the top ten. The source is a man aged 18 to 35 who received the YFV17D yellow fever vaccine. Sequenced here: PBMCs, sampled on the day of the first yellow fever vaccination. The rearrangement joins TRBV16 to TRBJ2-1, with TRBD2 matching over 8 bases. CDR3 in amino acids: CASSRSGGPYNEQFF. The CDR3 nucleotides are TGTGCCAGCAGCCGAAGCGGGGGTCCCTACAATGAGCAGTTCTTC.